The clone carrying this TCR beta chain was observed many times. What it recognizes is unknown. This record belongs to a study of CD8 T cells in ankylosing spondylitis. Study-wide findings and caveats: In ankylosing spondylitis blood, a motif of roughly 8 highly homologous TCR beta variants appeared characteristic. According to the report, clones linked to the disease were significantly enriched in matched synovial fluid samples taken from ankylosing spondylitis patients.

Using its own MiXCR run on the 5' RACE reads, TCRdb lists one record per CDR3 protein. The repertoire holds fewer than 400,000 distinct CDR3 sequences, 6.5% to 10% seen once, with roughly 15% in the top ten. Between the trimmed V and J ends, which lost 1 base and 5 bases, there was a span of 24 bases. The CDR3 extends over 19 amino acids. Germline CDR1 SGHVS, CDR2 FQNEAQ. The TCR was taken from a male donor with ankylosing spondylitis. Sequences were obtained from blood, either unsorted or a sorted T cell fraction (not recorded which). The chain recombines TRBV7-8 with TRBJ2-4; a possible D gene is TRBD2 (5 bases). The CDR3 DNA is TGTGCCAGCAGCTTAGATGTTCTTTGGCCTAGAGGGATGCAAAACATTCAGTACTTC. As protein: CASSLDVLWPRGMQNIQYF.